This TCR beta chain was sequenced for a study of blood T cell repertoires in COVID-19. Looking at the study overall: COVID-19 samples from acute and convalescent phases originated in the United States, Italy and Spain. Sources were T cells, B-cell-depleted T cells, or PBMCs; the material itself was cDNA or gDNA.

Germline V lookup: CDR1 SGDLS, CDR2 YYNGEE. The J segment lost 4 bases and the V segment lost 0 bases, leaving 15 bases of the junction unmatched. The CDR3 spans 19 residues. In the original analysis: Counts of nucleated cells, estimated from reference gene primer amplification, were obtained. Data came from immunoSEQ multiplex PCR; TCRdb stores just in-frame clones and leaves some out. D and trimming were read from the DNA, whereas the V and J calls and clone size are those reported in that table. Altogether fewer than 200,000 clones are present, 80% being singletons, with the ten largest covering around 6.9%.

The sequence derives from a man in his sixties with acute or convalescent COVID-19. The specimen sequenced was peripheral blood. This chain links TRBV9 with TRBJ2-3; 9 positions agree with TRBD2. CDR3 protein: CASSVATRKAGGQSDTQYF. CDR3 sequence (DNA): TGTGCCAGCAGCGTAGCTACGAGAAAAGCGGGGGGCCAGTCAGATACGCAGTATTTT.